This T cell receptor beta chain was sequenced during a study of T cells in Graves' hyperthyroidism and ophthalmopathy. About this clonotype: Antigen: not known.

Trimming shortened V by 1 base and J by 7 bases, and 14 bases separated the two germline ends. Germline V gene data show CDR1 as SGHRS and CDR2 as YFSETQ. The CDR3 totals 15 residues. The TCR beta CDR3 regions underwent amplification using RNA transcripts as the source. The HTBI primer set served for first-round RT-PCR of the TCR CDR3. TCRdb passed the multiplex PCR reads through MiXCR, listing each CDR3 protein once. This repertoire shows over 700,000 distinct CDR3 sequences, roughly 40% found once; its top ten account for approximately 8.7%. Study outcomes and limitations: Researchers report that a 13 V-J model separated ophthalmopathy from stable hyperthyroidism. Blood also contained most expanded thyroid clonotypes above 0.001.

The TCR comes from a man between 18 and 35 years old with Graves' hyperthyroidism. The chain uses TRBV5-1 and TRBJ1-4; D is perhaps TRBD1 (5 bases). The sample taken for sequencing was blood. This chain's CDR3 is CASSLPGAGSEKLFF. In DNA, the CDR3 is TGCGCCAGCAGCTTGCCCGGGGCCGGGAGTGAAAAACTGTTTTTT.